This TCR beta chain comes out of a study of T cells in Graves' hyperthyroidism and ophthalmopathy. Overall study findings and caveats: Expanded thyroid clonotypes (above 0.001) were mostly also found in blood.

CDR1 and CDR2 (germline): SGDLS, YYNGEE. The CDR3 spans 17 residues. With V trimmed by 1 base and J by 4 bases, 8 bases remained unmatched. This clonotype has at least ten counts. Its specificity is unknown. Using RNA transcripts as the source, TCR beta CDR3 regions were amplified. The TCR CDR3 first-round RT-PCR relied on the HTBI primer set. One entry per CDR3 protein results from TCRdb running MiXCR on the multiplex PCR reads. This table holds hundreds of thousands of distinct CDR3 sequences, about 15% found once. The J gene is TRBJ2-2, the V gene TRBV9; TRBD1 matches at 9 bases. The sequenced material came from blood. This receptor was taken from a woman aged 25 to 39 with Graves' hyperthyroidism. The CDR3 reads CASSVQTGGMGTGELFF. CDR3 DNA: TGTGCCAGCAGCGTACAGACAGGGGGAATGGGCACCGGGGAGCTGTTTTTT.